What follows are 21 T cell receptor beta chains derived from one specimen sequenced in a study of CXCR3-negative and CXCR3-positive naive CD8 T cells. Study-level findings and limits: CXCR3-expressing naive cells carried TRB CDR3s more hydrophobic than those of CXCR3-negative naive cells.

No antigen has been assigned to these receptors. The method, 5' RACE with UMI labels, was used to prepare the TRB cDNA libraries. TCRdb reprocessed the 5' RACE reads, with one entry per CDR3 protein and no DNA. Its listing shows 150,000 or so distinct CDR3 sequences. Specimen: naive CXCR3+ CD8+ T cells from blood. Subset described: CD45RO-CCR7+CD27+CD95- naive CD8+ T cells expressing CXCR3 (TNR3+). Receptors originate from a human donor in good health. Some clones in this sample may be carry-over from other donors' samples.

This chain connects TRBV30 to TRBJ1-1. Germline CDR1 reads GTSNPN; CDR2 reads SVGIG (reference sequence). CDR3 length equals 12 residues. CDR3 amino acids: CAWSSSTTEAFF.

V and J are TRBV6-1 and TRBJ2-3. Germline lookup yields CDR1 MNHNS and CDR2 SASEGT. The CDR3 contains 16 residues. CDR3 sequence: CASSEGWRSSTDTQYF.

This sequence joins TRBV7-3 and TRBJ1-1; the TCRdb D gene call, TRBD1, has no DNA to confirm it. Germline loops: CDR1 SGHTA, CDR2 FQGTGA. This CDR3 contains 15 residues. The CDR3 protein is CASSLSAGMNTEAFF.

The chain carries TRBV7-9 and TRBJ2-3. CDR1 is SEHNR, CDR2 FQNEAQ, per germline (reference sequence). The CDR3 spans 15 residues. Here the CDR3 reads CASSFHGGVTDTQYF.

The V gene is TRBV20-1, the J gene TRBJ1-1; lacking DNA, the TRBD1 call made by TCRdb goes unchecked. The CDR3 sequence is 13 residues long. Germline loops: CDR1 DFQATT, CDR2 SNEGSKA (reference sequence). Here the CDR3 reads CSARAGGDTEAFF.

This chain connects TRBV27 to TRBJ2-2. Germline V CDR1 and CDR2: MNHEY, SMNVEV (reference sequence). This CDR3 is 15 amino acids long. Here the CDR3 reads CASSSWLSNTGELFF.

The J gene is TRBJ2-7, the V gene TRBV2; TCRdb lists TRBD2, though no DNA is available to test this call. The length of the CDR3 is 13 residues. The V gene's germline CDR1 is SNHLY and CDR2 FYNNEI. The CDR3 here is CASFRPNSYEQYF.

This rearrangement joins TRBV6-5 to TRBJ2-7; lacking DNA, the TRBD1 call made by TCRdb goes unchecked. The CDR3 covers 21 residues. Germline CDR1 MNHEY, CDR2 SVGAGI. The CDR3 loop is CASSYTRTGGGQGLPQYEQYF.

V gene TRBV10-3 combines with J gene TRBJ1-1; TCRdb proposes TRBD1, but this gene call is untestable without DNA. The length of the CDR3 is 16 residues. Germline CDR1 reads ENHRY; CDR2 reads SYGVKD. The CDR3 sequence: CAISTPLSTANTEAFF.

The chain recombines TRBV3-1 with TRBJ2-4; absent DNA, TCRdb's TRBD1 call cannot be checked. This CDR3 comprises 12 residues. CDR1 LGHDT and CDR2 YNNKEL come from the germline V gene (reference sequence). The CDR3 reads CASSHTGNIQYF. Full variable domain (rest looked up from reference TRBV3-1 and TRBJ2-4): DTAVSQTPKYLVTQMGNDKSIKCEQNLGHDTMYWYKQDSKKFLKIMFSYNNKELIINETVPNRFSPKSPDKAHLNLHINSLELGDSAVYFCASSHTGNIQYFGAGTRLSVL.

The V call is TRBV5-1, the J call TRBJ2-7; TCRdb's D gene call, TRBD1, goes unchecked for lack of DNA. Germline V CDR1 and CDR2: SGHRS, YFSETQ. The CDR3 runs 15 residues. The CDR3 loop reads CASSLDRGSTYEQYF.

V usage is TRBV27 and J usage is TRBJ2-1; without DNA, the TCRdb call of TRBD2 cannot be checked. Germline V gene sequence: CDR1 MNHEY, CDR2 SMNVEV (reference sequence). The CDR3 runs to 14 residues. The CDR3 region is CASRRAGDYNEQFF.

The gene calls are TRBV29-1 and TRBJ1-1; as DNA is missing, the TRBD1 call by TCRdb cannot be tested. Germline CDR1 SQVTM, CDR2 ANQGSEA. CDR3 length: 14 amino acids. CDR3 in amino acids: CSDLGQGGNTEAFF.

The gene calls are TRBV14 and TRBJ2-1; TCRdb proposes TRBD2, but this gene call is untestable without DNA. Germline V gives CDR1 SGHDN, CDR2 FVKESK. There are 16 residues in the CDR3. CDR3 region: CASSPPPAGGHNEQFF.

The chain employs TRBV12-3 or TRBV12-4 and TRBJ2-7. This CDR3 has 12 residues. The CDR3 reads CASSSSDDEQYF.

The gene calls are TRBV28 and TRBJ1-1. The CDR3 has 13 residues. Germline CDR1 MDHEN, CDR2 SYDVKM. Here the CDR3 reads CAISGGTNTEAFF.

The chain uses TRBV29-1 and TRBJ2-1; checking the TCRdb D call of TRBD2 is not possible without DNA. Germline assignment: CDR1 SQVTM and CDR2 ANQGSEA. CDR3 length equals 19 residues. CDR3 in amino acids: CSVESGTSPQLSSYNEQFF.

V and J are TRBV7-3 and TRBJ2-1. This CDR3 is 14 amino acids long. From germline, CDR1 is SGHTA and CDR2 FQGTGA. The CDR3 spells CASSLTGQNNEQFF. The variable domain in full, completed from reference TRBV7-3 and TRBJ2-1, reads GAGVSQTPSNKVTEKGKYVELRCDPISGHTALYWYRQSLGQGPEFLIYFQGTGAADDSGLPNDRFFAVRPEGSVSTLKIQRTERGDSAVYLCASSLTGQNNEQFFGPGTRLTVL.

This rearrangement joins TRBV19 to TRBJ2-1; there is no DNA to check the TCRdb D call of TRBD2. The germline V gene encodes CDR1 LNHDA and CDR2 SQIVND (reference sequence). The CDR3 consists of 12 residues. The CDR3: CASSIEPGLPFF.

The CDR3 spells CASSQAGPGVETQYF. The chain employs TRBV4-1 and TRBJ2-5; TCRdb designates TRBD2, a call that cannot be tested without DNA. Germline CDR1 and CDR2: MGHRA and YSYEKL. This CDR3 spans 15 amino acids.

CDR3 loop: CASSPRAGEMNTEAFF. The rearrangement joins TRBV7-8 to TRBJ1-1. CDR1 is SGHVS, CDR2 FQNEAQ, per germline. The CDR3 loop spans 16 amino acids.